This T cell receptor (beta chain) was obtained from a study of regulatory T cells in long-lasting Graves disease. Study-wide points: Repertoires from persistent disease leaned toward TRBV28, TRBJ1-2 and TRBJ2-5.

iRepertoire HTBI primers and Arm-PCR of CDR3 regions built TCR beta libraries. Study processing details: Analysis of the samples identified roughly 62 TRBV and more than eleven TRBJ segments. TCRdb re-called the multiplex PCR reads with MiXCR, one entry per CDR3 protein. The V and J calls, along with clone size, are taken from TCRdb and not from the paper's own processing. The table records about 400,000 distinct CDR3 sequences, around 15% of them present only once. Time point reported: newly diagnosed GD, antithyroid drugs for less than 3 months. TCR sequences were obtained from RNA taken from PBMCs. This clonotype was picked up many times. What it binds is unknown. This CDR3 region has 15 residues. Germline values: CDR1 DFQATT, CDR2 SNEGSKA (reference sequence). After removal of 0 bases from V and 8 bases from J, the junction contained 8 bases not matched to a gene. These data were also filed under a second study, of T cells in Graves' hyperthyroidism and ophthalmopathy.

The chain is built from TRBV20-1 and TRBJ2-1, with 9 bases fitting TRBD2. This clonotype originated in a woman aged 18-29 years with Graves disease. This sample comprised peripheral blood mononuclear cells (PBMCs), obtained at new diagnosis, from a patient treated with antithyroid drugs. CDR3 region: CSARDWISGSDEQFF. The CDR3 nucleotides read TGCAGTGCTAGAGATTGGATTAGCGGGAGCGATGAGCAGTTCTTC.